Below are 29 T cell receptor beta chains sequenced from a single sample in a study of early T cells in non-severe SARS-CoV-2 infection. TCRdb reanalysed the 5' RACE reads using MiXCR and keeps one entry per CDR3 protein. The sample has around 30,000 distinct CDR3 sequences, roughly 5.3% seen once. The material sequenced was whole blood. Receptors originate from an adult who was a healthcare worker with PCR-confirmed SARS-CoV-2 infection or an uninfected control (not recorded which).

The V call is TRBV6-1, the J call TRBJ2-7; tentatively, D is TRBD1 (6 bases). The germline V gene has CDR1 MNHNS and CDR2 SASEGT. Trimming took 5 bases from V and 7 from J, leaving 18 bases between them. The CDR3 covers 14 residues. CDR3 protein: CASSLGRGPREQYF. For the CDR3, the DNA is TGTGCCAGCAGTCTAGGCAGGGGCCCACGGGAGCAGTACTTC.

The chain carries TRBV20-1 and TRBJ2-5; 8 bases line up with TRBD2. Germline V gives CDR1 DFQATT, CDR2 SNEGSKA (reference sequence). This CDR3 spans 15 amino acids. Losses at the gene ends were 0 bases for V and 2 bases for J; bases not matched to a gene: 5. The DNA for the CDR3 is TGCAGTGCTAGAGATAGACCGGGGGGGCAAGAGACCCAGTACTTC. Its protein is CSARDRPGGQETQYF.

This clonotype appeared many times. This sequence may be a read error, since a much larger clone differs from it by one base. The genes are TRBV7-2 and TRBJ1-6; 7 bases agree with TRBD1. CDR3 size: 16 residues. V gave up 2 bases and J gave up 9 bases; unmatched junction bases: 10. Germline V gives CDR1 SGHTA, CDR2 FQGNSA. DNA of the CDR3: TGTGCCAGCAGCTTATACCCTGAGGACAGGTTTTCACCCCTCCACTTT. Amino acids: CASSLYPEDRFSPLHF.

The chain carries TRBV7-8 and TRBJ2-7; D may be TRBD1 (6 bases). The germline V and J ends were trimmed by 1 base and 6 bases, with 13 bases remaining between them. CDR3 length: 14 amino acids. Germline V lookup: CDR1 SGHVS, CDR2 FQNEAQ. The CDR3, as DNA: TGTGCCAGCAGCTTAGGTCAGGGGAGCCTCGAGCAGTACTTC. The encoded protein is CASSLGQGSLEQYF.

This clonotype has just a few counts. The chain employs TRBV20-1 and TRBJ2-5; 9 bases line up with TRBD1. J gave up 8 bases and V 8 bases, and 18 bases lay outside the gene matches. CDR1 is DFQATT, CDR2 SNEGSKA, per germline (reference sequence). The CDR3 contains 15 residues. The CDR3 loop reads CSTTNADRGGITQYF. In DNA form, the CDR3 reads TGCAGTACCACCAACGCGGACAGGGGTGGGATAACCCAGTACTTC.

This clonotype was observed at least ten times. V usage is TRBV7-9 and J usage is TRBJ1-1, with D possibly TRBD1 on 6 matching bases. Per germline, CDR1 SEHNR and CDR2 FQNEAQ (reference sequence). This CDR3 spans 14 amino acids. V gave up 5 bases and J gave up 5 bases, with 15 bases separating them. The CDR3 here is CASSPGAMGTEAFF. The CDR3 region has the DNA TGTGCCAGCAGCCCGGGGGCGATGGGGACTGAAGCTTTCTTT.

The sample holds many counts of this clonotype. This chain's CDR3 is CASSYLQETQYF. CDR3 DNA: TGTGCCAGCAGCTACTTACAAGAGACCCAGTACTTC. The J gene is TRBJ2-5, the V gene TRBV7-6; D ambiguous. The germline CDR1 and CDR2 sequences are SGHVS and FNYEAQ. The CDR3 spans 12 residues. The V gene lost 4 bases and the J gene lost 2 bases, with 5 bases spanning the gap.

At least ten counts were recorded for this clonotype. The chain couples TRBV20-1 to TRBJ2-1, with 13 bases lining up with TRBD2. Germline values: CDR1 DFQATT, CDR2 SNEGSKA (reference sequence). Germline trimming cut 4 bases from V and 6 bases from J; bases unmatched to any gene: 6. There are 15 residues in the CDR3. CDR3 bases: TGCAGTGCTACCCGCACTAGCGGGAGGGGCAATGAGCAGTTCTTC. This encodes CSATRTSGRGNEQFF.

This clonotype was picked up a small number of times. Sequence at one end of the junction differs from germline and may be a read error. The chain combines TRBV7-9 with TRBJ2-1; D ambiguous. The CDR3 consists of 13 residues. CDR1 and CDR2 from the germline V gene are SEHNR and FQNEAQ (reference sequence). CDR3 bases: TGTGCCAGCAGAAAAAACTCCTTCAATGAGCAGTTCTTC. Its translation is CASRKNSFNEQFF. Full variable domain (rest looked up from reference TRBV7-9 and TRBJ2-1): DTGVSQNPRHKITKRGQNVTFRCDPISEHNRLYWYRQTLGQGPEFLTYFQNEAQLEKSRLLSDRFSAERPKGSFSTLEIQRTEQGDSAMYLCASRKNSFNEQFFGPGTRLTVL.

This clonotype was detected many times. This chain joins TRBV5-4 and TRBJ2-3; D is possibly TRBD2 (5 bases). With 3 bases removed from V and 6 bases from J, the gap between germline ends came to 11 bases. CDR1 is SGHNT, CDR2 YYREEE, per germline (reference sequence). The CDR3 totals 13 residues. DNA of the CDR3: TGTGCCAGCAGCTGGACTGGCTATGATACGCAGTATTTT. Amino acids: CASSWTGYDTQYF. Complete variable domain (other parts from reference TRBV5-4 and TRBJ2-3): ETGVTQSPTHLIKTRGQQVTLRCSSQSGHNTVSWYQQALGQGPQFIFQYYREEENGRGNFPPRFSGLQFPNYSSELNVNALELDDSALYLCASSWTGYDTQYFGPGTRLTVL.

The sample holds many counts of this clonotype. DNA of the CDR3: TGTGCCAGCAGCCGCCCACGGGCGGGGGGACAGACCTACGAGCAGTACTTC. Translation: CASSRPRAGGQTYEQYF. The V gene is TRBV3-1, the J gene TRBJ2-7, with D perhaps matching TRBD2 (8 bases). The V gene's germline CDR1 is LGHDT and CDR2 YNNKEL (reference sequence). Deletions cut 4 bases from V and 2 bases from J, with 21 bases between. The CDR3 consists of 17 residues.

This clonotype was observed a few times. V is TRBV15 and J is TRBJ2-1; D uncertain. The CDR3 has 13 residues. Germline V lookup: CDR1 LNHNV, CDR2 YYDKDF (reference sequence). Trimming cost V 1 base and J 2 bases, with 3 bases left between them. CDR3 loop: CATSRVTYNEQFF. The CDR3 nucleotides are TGTGCCACCAGCAGAGTTACCTACAATGAGCAGTTCTTC.

V is TRBV7-2 and J is TRBJ1-2; D is undetermined. Germline loops: CDR1 SGHTA, CDR2 FQGNSA. Between the trimmed V and J ends, which lost 5 bases and 4 bases, there was a span of 14 bases. The CDR3 spans 14 residues. The CDR3: CASSPRTFTYGYTF. The CDR3 DNA reads TGTGCCAGCAGCCCCAGGACTTTTACCTATGGCTACACCTTC.

In this sample, this clonotype turned up many times. J is TRBJ2-1 and V is TRBV7-6; 8 positions match TRBD1. The CDR3 is 15 amino acids. Per germline, CDR1 SGHVS and CDR2 FNYEAQ. After removal of 3 bases from V and 7 bases from J, the junction contained 8 bases not matched to a gene. In DNA form, the CDR3 reads TGTGCCAGCAGCTTCCAGGGGGCAGTAAGGAATGAGCAGTTCTTC. Protein: CASSFQGAVRNEQFF.

This clonotype was recorded a few times. The chain recombines TRBV6-5 with TRBJ1-2; tentatively, D is TRBD1 (6 bases). CDR1 MNHEY and CDR2 SVGAGI come from the germline V gene. The length of the CDR3 is 14 residues. Trimming took 0 bases from V and 8 from J, leaving 13 bases between them. Here the CDR3 DNA reads TGTGCCAGCAGTTACTCCAGGGGCATTGGAGGCTACACCTTC. As protein: CASSYSRGIGGYTF.

The chain joins TRBV5-1 to TRBJ1-3; D uncertain. The CDR3 contains 14 residues. CDR1 and CDR2 (germline): SGHRS, YFSETQ. Trimming shortened V by 4 bases and J by 4 bases, and 12 bases separated the two germline ends. CDR3 sequence (DNA): TGCGCCAGCAGCCCTTTACCAGACGGAAACACCATATATTTT. This sequence encodes CASSPLPDGNTIYF.

The V and J genes are TRBV7-2 and TRBJ2-3; 8 positions agree with TRBD2. CDR1 is SGHTA and CDR2 is FQGNSA in the germline V gene. The ends lost 2 bases at V and 4 bases at J; junction bases unmatched: 2. This CDR3 region has 14 residues. The CDR3 sequence is CASSLSGGSDTQYF. CDR3 nucleotide sequence: TGTGCCAGCAGCTTATCGGGGGGGTCAGATACGCAGTATTTT.

This clonotype was counted at least ten times. The J gene is TRBJ2-1, the V gene TRBV7-3; 8 bases agree with TRBD2. With V trimmed by 2 bases and J by 8 bases, 8 bases remained unmatched. The CDR3 length is 15 residues. The germline V gene encodes CDR1 SGHTA and CDR2 FQGTGA. As DNA, the CDR3 is TGTGCCAGCAGCTTACGGGCGGGGGGCCTGGATGAGCAGTTCTTC. Protein product: CASSLRAGGLDEQFF.

This clonotype was recorded at least ten times. V and J are TRBV11-2 and TRBJ2-2, with a tentative D call TRBD2 (6 bases). Germline loops: CDR1 SGHAT, CDR2 FQNNGV. This CDR3 region has 16 residues. V lost 5 bases, J lost 2 bases, and 15 bases lay in between. The DNA of the CDR3 is TGTGCCAGCAGCAAGAGACTAGTCGCCAACACCGGGGAGCTGTTTTTT. Protein product: CASSKRLVANTGELFF.

There are many counts of this clonotype. The chain recombines TRBV14 with TRBJ1-4; D is ambiguous. This CDR3 is 15 amino acids long. Germline CDR1 reads SGHDN; CDR2 reads FVKESK. V was pared by 3 bases and J by 7 bases, with 15 bases between. CDR3 nucleotides: TGTGCCAGCAGCCACGGCAGCCTGGTCCGTGAAAAACTGTTTTTT. Its protein product is CASSHGSLVREKLFF. Based on the CDR3 plus reference TRBV14 and TRBJ1-4, the full variable domain is EAGVTQFPSHSVIEKGQTVTLRCDPISGHDNLYWYRRVMGKEIKFLLHFVKESKQDESGMPNNRFLAERTGGTYSTLKVQPAELEDSGVYFCASSHGSLVREKLFFGSGTQLSVL.

The chain uses TRBV11-2 and TRBJ2-7; D uncertain. Germline assignment: CDR1 SGHAT and CDR2 FQNNGV. Trimming left V 5 bases short and J 2 bases short, with 16 bases between. This CDR3 comprises 15 residues. The CDR3 loop is CASSDHSINPYEQYF. CDR3 nucleotide sequence: TGTGCCAGCAGCGACCACTCCATAAACCCCTACGAGCAGTACTTC.

At least ten counts were recorded for this clonotype. The chain carries TRBV7-9 and TRBJ2-3; 7 bases agree with TRBD2. Germline CDR1 is SEHNR and CDR2 is FQNEAQ (reference sequence). The CDR3 is 16 amino acids. Trimming at V came to 1 base and at J to 6 bases, leaving 10 bases not matched to a gene. The CDR3 bases are TGTGCCAGCAGCTTAGGCGGAGCGGGAAAAGTGGATACGCAGTATTTT. Amino acid sequence: CASSLGGAGKVDTQYF.

This clonotype was found many times. The chain is built from TRBV5-1 and TRBJ2-1; D not certain. The CDR3 is made up of 18 amino acids. V gave up 2 bases and J gave up 2 bases, with 20 bases separating them. CDR1 and CDR2 from the germline V gene are SGHRS and YFSETQ. CDR3 residues: CASSLSTRGRAPYNEQFF. As DNA, the CDR3 is TGCGCCAGCAGCTTATCCACCCGCGGAAGGGCCCCCTACAATGAGCAGTTCTTC.

CDR3 bases: TGCAGTGCTAGAGTGGGAGCGGGCTCCTACAATGAGCAGTTCTTC. Protein product: CSARVGAGSYNEQFF. V is TRBV20-1 and J is TRBJ2-1; D might be TRBD2 (6 bases). CDR1 is DFQATT and CDR2 is SNEGSKA in the germline V gene (reference sequence). The germline V and J ends were trimmed by 1 base and 0 bases, with 10 bases remaining between them. This CDR3 comprises 15 residues.

The chain joins TRBV3-1 to TRBJ1-1, with TRBD1 matching over 8 bases. V gave up 4 bases and J gave up 1 base; unmatched junction bases: 5. The V gene's germline CDR1 is LGHDT and CDR2 YNNKEL (reference sequence). The CDR3 is 15 residues long. Here the CDR3 DNA reads TGTGCCAGCAGCCGCCGGGACAGGACGAACACTGAAGCTTTCTTT. Amino acids: CASSRRDRTNTEAFF.

This chain links TRBV6-5 with TRBJ1-1, with D unclear. The CDR3 has 13 residues. Trimming took 4 bases from V and 4 from J, leaving 10 bases between them. In germline, CDR1 is MNHEY, CDR2 SVGAGI. For the CDR3, the DNA is TGTGCCAGCAGTTTGCGCCAGTCCACTGAAGCTTTCTTT. Translated: CASSLRQSTEAFF.

V usage is TRBV9 and J usage is TRBJ2-2; tentative D call: TRBD2 (5 bases). The CDR3 sequence is 15 residues long. V was pared by 5 bases and J by 4 bases, with 15 bases between. Germline V gene data show CDR1 as SGDLS and CDR2 as YYNGEE. CDR3 residues: CASSSLSESTGELFF. The CDR3 DNA is TGTGCCAGCAGTTCCCTTAGCGAATCCACCGGGGAGCTGTTTTTT.

This clonotype was detected only a few times. The chain combines TRBV7-9 with TRBJ2-7, with 7 positions matching TRBD1. The V gene end was trimmed by 5 bases and the J gene end by 2 bases; junction bases not matched to a gene: 6. Germline values: CDR1 SEHNR, CDR2 FQNEAQ (reference sequence). The CDR3 has 14 residues. The CDR3 DNA reads TGTGCCAGCAGCGAAACAGGGGCCCCCTACGAGCAGTACTTC. This codes for CASSETGAPYEQYF.

This clonotype was seen ten or more times. This chain connects TRBV7-2 to TRBJ2-7, with TRBD2 as a possible D gene (6 bases). The length of the CDR3 is 15 residues. Germline CDR1 and CDR2: SGHTA and FQGNSA. The ends were cut back, 5 bases at V and 0 bases at J, with 14 bases in the middle. CDR3 bases: TGTGCCAGCAGCCGGCCGGGACTGAGCTCCTACGAGCAGTACTTC. As protein: CASSRPGLSSYEQYF.